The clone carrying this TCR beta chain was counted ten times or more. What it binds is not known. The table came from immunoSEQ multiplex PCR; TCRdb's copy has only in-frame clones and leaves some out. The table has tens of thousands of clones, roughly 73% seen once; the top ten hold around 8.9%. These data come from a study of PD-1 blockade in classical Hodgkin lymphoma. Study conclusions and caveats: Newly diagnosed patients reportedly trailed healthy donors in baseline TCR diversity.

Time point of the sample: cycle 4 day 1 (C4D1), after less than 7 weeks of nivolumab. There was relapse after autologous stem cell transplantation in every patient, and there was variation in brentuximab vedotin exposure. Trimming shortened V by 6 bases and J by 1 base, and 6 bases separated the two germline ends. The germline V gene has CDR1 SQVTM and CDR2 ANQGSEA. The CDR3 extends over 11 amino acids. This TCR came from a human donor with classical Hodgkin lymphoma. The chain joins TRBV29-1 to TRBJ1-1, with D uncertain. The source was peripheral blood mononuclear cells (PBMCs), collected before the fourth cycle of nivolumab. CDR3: CSVKSNTEAFF. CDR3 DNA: TGCAGCGTGAAGTCGAACACTGAAGCTTTCTTT.